Listed here are 21 T cell receptor beta chains from one sample, sequenced in a study of CD8 T cells in Susac syndrome. Reverse transcription of about 0.5 to 1 ug RNA used random hexamers. Via MiXCR, TCRdb re-called the immunoSEQ multiplex PCR reads, giving one row per CDR3 protein. The sample holds roughly 150,000 distinct CDR3 sequences; about 94% are singletons and the top ten take around 0.13%. The sequencing input was CD4+ T cells from PBMCs. These receptors all stem from a human donor in good health.

The gene calls are TRBV5-1 and TRBJ1-1, with 7 bases matching TRBD1. Germline CDR1 SGHRS, CDR2 YFSETQ. The ends lost 4 bases at V and 6 bases at J; junction bases unmatched: 15. The CDR3 consists of 16 residues. The CDR3 protein is CASSPYRQGGASEAFF. The CDR3 DNA sequence: TGCGCCAGCAGCCCGTATCGACAGGGAGGGGCGTCTGAAGCTTTCTTT.

The chain carries TRBV4-1 and TRBJ2-5; the D gene is possibly TRBD2 (6 bases). Germline CDR1 MGHRA, CDR2 YSYEKL. Trimming took off 0 bases at V and 5 bases at J, with 13 bases between the two ends. The CDR3 has 15 amino acids. The CDR3 loop reads CASSQDGAGRETQYF. In nucleotides, the CDR3 is TGCGCCAGCAGCCAAGATGGAGCGGGTCGGGAGACCCAGTACTTC.

V usage is TRBV6-1 and J usage is TRBJ2-5; 7 bases map to TRBD1. The CDR3 runs to 12 residues. V shed 10 bases, J shed 4 bases, and the junction held 6 bases outside the gene matches. CDR1 MNHNS and CDR2 SASEGT come from the germline V gene. The CDR3, as DNA: TGTGCCATACAGGGGCCTATAGAGACCCAGTACTTC. Protein product: CAIQGPIETQYF.

V gene TRBV9 combines with J gene TRBJ1-5; 7 bases align to TRBD1. The CDR3 is 12 residues long. Germline CDR1 SGDLS, CDR2 YYNGEE. The J segment lost 3 bases and the V segment lost 8 bases, leaving 2 bases of the junction unmatched. The DNA of the CDR3 is TGTGCCAGTGGACAGGCCAATCAGCCCCAGCATTTT. Translated: CASGQANQPQHF.

The CDR3 region is CATSNTGSTNEKLFF. The CDR3 DNA reads as TGTGCCACCAGCAACACAGGGTCAACTAATGAAAAACTGTTTTTT. V usage is TRBV15 and J usage is TRBJ1-4; the D gene is possibly TRBD1 (6 bases). Germline V gene data show CDR1 as LNHNV and CDR2 as YYDKDF (reference sequence). Trimming removed 4 bases at V and 0 bases at J, with 9 bases between. The CDR3 runs 15 residues.

The rearrangement joins TRBV9 to TRBJ2-7; D possibly uses TRBD1 or TRBD2 (6 bases each). Trimming cost V 7 bases and J 4 bases, with 15 bases left between them. This CDR3 spans 13 amino acids. CDR1 SGDLS and CDR2 YYNGEE come from the germline V gene. CDR3: CASGAGGRYEQYF. In DNA form, the CDR3 reads TGTGCCAGCGGTGCCGGGGGCAGATACGAGCAGTACTTC.

V usage is TRBV5-4 and J usage is TRBJ1-4, with 8 bases lining up with TRBD1. Losses at the gene ends were 1 base for V and 7 bases for J; bases not matched to a gene: 3. The CDR3 is made up of 14 amino acids. Germline V CDR1 and CDR2: SGHNT, YYREEE (reference sequence). CDR3 bases: TGTGCCAGCAGCTTGAACAGGGGGACTGAAAAACTGTTTTTT. It is translated as CASSLNRGTEKLFF. Using reference TRBV5-4 and TRBJ1-4 for the parts outside the CDR3, the full variable domain is ETGVTQSPTHLIKTRGQQVTLRCSSQSGHNTVSWYQQALGQGPQFIFQYYREEENGRGNFPPRFSGLQFPNYSSELNVNALELDDSALYLCASSLNRGTEKLFFGSGTQLSVL.

The V gene is TRBV29-1, the J gene TRBJ1-2; D not certain. This CDR3 is 12 amino acids long. In germline, CDR1 is SQVTM, CDR2 ANQGSEA. Trimming left V 3 bases short and J 1 base short, with 6 bases between. This CDR3 is CSVDPDNYGYTF. The CDR3 nucleotides are TGCAGCGTTGATCCCGATAACTATGGCTACACCTTC.

As DNA, the CDR3 is TGTGCCAGCAGCTCTCGACAGCGATATGGCTACACCTTC. It codes for CASSSRQRYGYTF. The V and J genes are TRBV7-8 and TRBJ1-2, with a tentative D call TRBD1 (5 bases). Per the germline V gene, CDR1 is SGHVS and CDR2 is FQNEAQ. V lost 4 bases and J 5 bases, leaving 11 bases between the germline ends. The CDR3 is 13 residues long.

The CDR3 reads CASSSGGGNEQFF. In nucleotides, the CDR3 is TGCGCCAGCAGCTCCGGGGGCGGCAATGAGCAGTTCTTC. The chain couples TRBV5-1 to TRBJ2-1; the D gene could be TRBD1 or TRBD2 (6 bases each). Trimming left V 3 bases short and J 6 bases short, with 10 bases between. The CDR3 is 13 residues long. Germline CDR1 and CDR2: SGHRS and YFSETQ. The variable domain in full, with the rest retrieved from reference TRBV5-1 and TRBJ2-1, is KAGVTQTPRYLIKTRGQQVTLSCSPISGHRSVSWYQQTPGQGLQFLFEYFSETQRNKGNFPGRFSGRQFSNSRSEMNVSTLELGDSALYLCASSSGGGNEQFFGPGTRLTVL.

This chain joins TRBV15 and TRBJ2-3; D not certain. Germline V lookup: CDR1 LNHNV, CDR2 YYDKDF (reference sequence). The V and J ends lost 8 bases and 2 bases respectively, with 11 bases between them. The CDR3 loop spans 13 amino acids. DNA of the CDR3: TGTGCCACCGGCTACGGTTACACAGATACGCAGTATTTT. Encoded protein: CATGYGYTDTQYF. The full variable domain, with the rest looked up from reference TRBV15 and TRBJ2-3, is DAMVIQNPRYQVTQFGKPVTLSCSQTLNHNVMYWYQQKSSQAPKLLFHYYDKDFNNEADTPDNFQSRRPNTSFCFLDIRSPGLGDTAMYLCATGYGYTDTQYFGPGTRLTVL.

V and J are TRBV29-1 and TRBJ1-5; D is perhaps TRBD1 (5 bases). The CDR3 consists of 12 residues. In germline, CDR1 is SQVTM, CDR2 ANQGSEA. The ends were cut back, 8 bases at V and 4 bases at J, with 12 bases in the middle. The CDR3 loop is CSYLGLNQPQHF. CDR3 nucleotide sequence: TGCAGCTACCTGGGACTGAATCAGCCCCAGCATTTT.

The genes are TRBV30 and TRBJ2-3; D unclear. CDR3 length: 13 residues. The germline V gene encodes CDR1 GTSNPN and CDR2 SVGIG (reference sequence). The V end lost 4 bases, the J end lost 3 bases, and 11 bases lay between the germline ends. This CDR3 is CAWTRRQTDTQYF. The CDR3 DNA sequence: TGTGCCTGGACCCGAAGGCAGACAGATACGCAGTATTTT.

The gene calls are TRBV3-1 and TRBJ2-5, with 10 bases identical to TRBD2. Germline V CDR1 and CDR2: LGHDT, YNNKEL (reference sequence). Trimming at V came to 5 bases and at J to 5 bases, leaving 8 bases not matched to a gene. The CDR3 consists of 15 residues. The CDR3 protein is CASSKSGGAGETQYF. As DNA, the CDR3 is TGTGCCAGCAGCAAGAGCGGGGGGGCGGGGGAGACCCAGTACTTC.

The chain uses TRBV3-1 and TRBJ2-3; TRBD1 might be the D (5 bases). There are 14 residues in the CDR3. Germline CDR1 and CDR2: LGHDT and YNNKEL (reference sequence). The V and J ends lost 8 bases and 5 bases respectively, with 17 bases between them. This chain's CDR3 is CASQGTLFGDTQYF. The CDR3 bases are TGTGCCAGCCAGGGTACGCTATTTGGAGATACGCAGTATTTT.

The CDR3 region is CTPIQGSSNYGYTF. The CDR3 DNA is TGCACCCCCATACAGGGATCATCTAACTATGGCTACACCTTC. This chain links TRBV20-1 with TRBJ1-2; tentatively, D is TRBD1 (6 bases). Germline CDR1 DFQATT, CDR2 SNEGSKA (reference sequence). The length of the CDR3 is 14 residues.

This CDR3 is CASRFSGGANIQYF. The CDR3 DNA reads TGTGCCAGCAGATTTAGCGGGGGGGCGAACATTCAGTACTTC. This chain joins TRBV12-3 or TRBV12-4 and TRBJ2-4; 11 bases map to TRBD2. V shed 6 bases, J shed 7 bases, and the junction held 5 bases outside the gene matches. The CDR3 runs to 14 residues.

This chain uses TRBV19 with TRBJ1-2, with a tentative D call TRBD1 (6 bases). From germline, CDR1 is LNHDA and CDR2 SQIVND (reference sequence). V was pared by 5 bases and J by 5 bases, with 18 bases between. The CDR3 is 15 residues long. The CDR3 DNA reads as TGTGCCAGTAGTGGTGATGGGGGCGGACGGTATGGCTACACCTTC. Encoded protein: CASSGDGGGRYGYTF.

This chain joins TRBV29-1 and TRBJ1-2; 10 bases are shared with TRBD1. Germline V lookup: CDR1 SQVTM, CDR2 ANQGSEA. Trimming removed 6 bases from V and 8 bases from J; junction bases left unmatched: 12. The CDR3 loop spans 14 amino acids. The CDR3 DNA is TGCAGCGTCGCGGGACAGGGGACGGACCAAGGCTACACCTTC. Protein sequence: CSVAGQGTDQGYTF.

This chain links TRBV30 with TRBJ1-5, with unresolved D. The CDR3 runs 14 residues. The V end lost 2 bases, the J end lost 2 bases, and 10 bases lay between the germline ends. Germline V lookup: CDR1 GTSNPN, CDR2 SVGIG (reference sequence). For the CDR3, the DNA is TGTGCCTGGAGTACAGCGACTCGCAATCAGCCCCAGCATTTT. This codes for CAWSTATRNQPQHF.

This chain connects TRBV4-1 to TRBJ2-4; D is perhaps TRBD2 (5 bases). Germline CDR1 MGHRA, CDR2 YSYEKL. The ends were cut back, 1 base at V and 0 bases at J, with 13 bases in the middle. The CDR3 has 17 residues. For the CDR3, the DNA is TGCGCCAGCAGCCAAGCCCCAGCGGCTCTAGCCAAAAACATTCAGTACTTC. Translating gives CASSQAPAALAKNIQYF.